This TCR beta chain stems from a study of T cells in Graves' hyperthyroidism and ophthalmopathy. The CDR3 runs 16 residues. Losses at the gene ends were 5 bases for V and 4 bases for J; bases not matched to a gene: 2. CDR1 and CDR2 from the germline V gene are MGHRA and YSYEKL. What was amplified from RNA transcripts were TCR beta CDR3 regions. A set of HTBI primers served as the primers for a first-round RT-PCR of the TCR CDR3. TCRdb called the multiplex PCR reads again in MiXCR, with one record for every CDR3 protein. Altogether approximately 270,000 distinct CDR3 sequences are present, just over 14% being singletons, with the ten largest covering 10% to 15%. This clonotype appeared many times.

V and J are TRBV4-1 and TRBJ2-1; 16 bases line up with TRBD2. The receptor was derived from a woman aged 40 to 50 with Graves' hyperthyroidism that later progressed to Graves' ophthalmopathy. Source material: blood. This CDR3 reads CASSEGLAGGYNEQFF. CDR3 bases: TGCGCCAGCAGCGAGGGACTAGCGGGAGGGTACAATGAGCAGTTCTTC.